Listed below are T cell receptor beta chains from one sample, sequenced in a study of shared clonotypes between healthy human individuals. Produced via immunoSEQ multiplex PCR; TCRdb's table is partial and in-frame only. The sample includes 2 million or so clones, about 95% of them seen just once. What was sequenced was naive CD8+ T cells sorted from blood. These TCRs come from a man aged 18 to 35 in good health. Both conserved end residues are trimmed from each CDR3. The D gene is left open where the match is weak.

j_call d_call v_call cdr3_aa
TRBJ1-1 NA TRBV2 ASSEGAQGNTEAF
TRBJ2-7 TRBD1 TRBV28 ASSLENRGYEQY
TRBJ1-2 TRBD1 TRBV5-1 ASRVRDSLNYGYT
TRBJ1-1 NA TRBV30 AWSVIDGLNTEAF
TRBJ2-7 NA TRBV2 ASDRDPVYEQY
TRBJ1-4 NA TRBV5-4 ASSLGGGNEKLF
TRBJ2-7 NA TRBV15 ATSKYFGTPSSYEQY
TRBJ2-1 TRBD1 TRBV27 ASSHSPGQGLYNEQF
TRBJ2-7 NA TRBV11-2 ASSLAYSSPEQY
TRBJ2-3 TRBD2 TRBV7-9 ASSAPGAGGNTDTQY
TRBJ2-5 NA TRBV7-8 ASSFIVETQY
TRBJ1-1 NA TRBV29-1 SIGAQGSVLKQGEAF
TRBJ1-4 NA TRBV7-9 ASGSGDEPATNEKLF
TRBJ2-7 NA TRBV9 ASSVGSPDYEQY
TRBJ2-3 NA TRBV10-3 AISAQGPSGTDTQY
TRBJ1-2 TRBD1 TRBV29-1 SVGGGTGLGYT
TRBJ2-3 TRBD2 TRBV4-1 ASSPQEREGLSGTDTQY
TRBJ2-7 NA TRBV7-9 ASSQPPGEQY
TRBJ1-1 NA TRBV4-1 ASSQEGKTGMNTEAF
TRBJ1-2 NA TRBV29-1 SVDRREGDISNYGYT
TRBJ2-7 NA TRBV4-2 ASSLGRGSYEQY
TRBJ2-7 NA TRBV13 ASSLALGDQHEQY